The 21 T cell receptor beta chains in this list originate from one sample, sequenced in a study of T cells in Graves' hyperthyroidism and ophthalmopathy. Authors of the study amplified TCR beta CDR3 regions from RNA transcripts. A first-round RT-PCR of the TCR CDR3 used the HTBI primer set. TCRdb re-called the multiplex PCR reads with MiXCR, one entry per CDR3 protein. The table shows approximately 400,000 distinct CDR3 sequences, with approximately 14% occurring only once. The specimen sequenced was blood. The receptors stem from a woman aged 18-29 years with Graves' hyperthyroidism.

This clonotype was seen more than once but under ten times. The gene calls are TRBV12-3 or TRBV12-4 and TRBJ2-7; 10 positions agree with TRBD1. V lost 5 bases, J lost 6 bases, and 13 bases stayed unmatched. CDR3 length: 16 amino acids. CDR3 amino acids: CASSPIHVGTGAEQYF. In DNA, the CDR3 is TGTGCCAGCAGTCCGATCCACGTGGGGACAGGGGCCGAGCAGTACTTC.

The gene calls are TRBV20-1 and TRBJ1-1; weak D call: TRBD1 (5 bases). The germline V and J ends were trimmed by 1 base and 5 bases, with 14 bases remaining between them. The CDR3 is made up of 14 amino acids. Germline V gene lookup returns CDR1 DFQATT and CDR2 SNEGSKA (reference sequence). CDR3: CSARAGRVWTEAFF. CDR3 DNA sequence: TGCAGTGCTAGAGCCGGCAGGGTGTGGACTGAAGCTTTCTTT.

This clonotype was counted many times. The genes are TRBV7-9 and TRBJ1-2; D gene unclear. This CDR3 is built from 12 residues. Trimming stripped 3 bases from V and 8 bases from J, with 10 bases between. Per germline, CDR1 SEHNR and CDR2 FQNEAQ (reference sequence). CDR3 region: CASSFRGNGYTF. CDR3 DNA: TGTGCCAGCAGCTTTCGTGGGAACGGCTACACCTTC.

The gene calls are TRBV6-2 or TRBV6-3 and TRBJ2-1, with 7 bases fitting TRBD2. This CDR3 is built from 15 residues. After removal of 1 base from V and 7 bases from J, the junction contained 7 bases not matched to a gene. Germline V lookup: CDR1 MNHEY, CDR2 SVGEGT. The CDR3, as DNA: TGTGCCAGCAGTTACTGGGGGACTAACTTGAATGAGCAGTTCTTC. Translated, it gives CASSYWGTNLNEQFF.

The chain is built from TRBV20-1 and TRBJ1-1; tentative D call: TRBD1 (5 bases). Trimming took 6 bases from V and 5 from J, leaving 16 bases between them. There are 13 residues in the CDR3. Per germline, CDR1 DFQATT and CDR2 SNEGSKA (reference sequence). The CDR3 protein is CSARDGGSTEAFF. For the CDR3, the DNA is TGCAGTGCAAGGGACGGGGGAAGTACTGAAGCTTTCTTT.

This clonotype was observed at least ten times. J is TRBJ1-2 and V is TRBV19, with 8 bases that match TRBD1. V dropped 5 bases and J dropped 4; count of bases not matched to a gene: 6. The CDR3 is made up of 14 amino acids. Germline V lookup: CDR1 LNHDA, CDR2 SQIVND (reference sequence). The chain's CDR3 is CASSLTGEGYGYTF. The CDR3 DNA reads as TGTGCCAGTAGTCTGACAGGGGAAGGCTATGGCTACACCTTC.

CDR3 nucleotides: TGTGCCAGCAGCTTGGAACGGCAGAACACTGAAGCTTTCTTT. Translating it yields CASSLERQNTEAFF. The V and J genes are TRBV5-5 and TRBJ1-1; D gene uncertain. Germline V CDR1 and CDR2: SGHKS, YYEKEE (reference sequence). This CDR3 has 14 amino acids. V lost 0 bases and J 1 base, leaving 7 bases between the germline ends.

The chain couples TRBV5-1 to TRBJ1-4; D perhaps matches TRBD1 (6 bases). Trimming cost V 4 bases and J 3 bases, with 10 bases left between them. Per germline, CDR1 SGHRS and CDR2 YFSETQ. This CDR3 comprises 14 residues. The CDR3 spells CASSKGGANEKLFF. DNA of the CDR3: TGCGCCAGCAGCAAAGGGGGAGCTAATGAAAAACTGTTTTTT.

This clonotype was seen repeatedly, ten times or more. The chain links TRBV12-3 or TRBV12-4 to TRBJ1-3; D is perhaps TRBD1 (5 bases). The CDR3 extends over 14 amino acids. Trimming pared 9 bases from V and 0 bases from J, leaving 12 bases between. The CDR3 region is CASGDRLSGNTIYF. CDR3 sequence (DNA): TGTGCCAGTGGGGACCGTCTCTCTGGAAACACCATATATTTT.

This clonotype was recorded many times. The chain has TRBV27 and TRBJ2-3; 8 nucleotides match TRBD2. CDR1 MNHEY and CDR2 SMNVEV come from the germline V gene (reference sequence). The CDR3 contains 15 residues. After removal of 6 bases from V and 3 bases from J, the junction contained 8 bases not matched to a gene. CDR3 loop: CASSLSRGGTDTQYF. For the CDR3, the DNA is TGTGCCAGCAGCTTAAGTCGGGGGGGTACAGATACGCAGTATTTT.

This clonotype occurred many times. In DNA form, the CDR3 reads TGTGCCAGCTCACCGACAGGGACCGGCTACACCTTC. Its translation is CASSPTGTGYTF. The chain is built from TRBV18 and TRBJ1-2, with 7 positions matching TRBD1. V shed 3 bases and J 8 bases; nucleotides not matched to a gene: 3. This CDR3 has 12 amino acids. Germline loops: CDR1 KGHSH, CDR2 LQKENI.

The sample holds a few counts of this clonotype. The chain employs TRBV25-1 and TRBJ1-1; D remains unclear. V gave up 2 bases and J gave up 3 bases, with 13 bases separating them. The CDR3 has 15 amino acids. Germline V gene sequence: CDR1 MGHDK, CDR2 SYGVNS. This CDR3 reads CASSEGVGRYTEAFF. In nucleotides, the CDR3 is TGTGCCAGCAGTGAAGGGGTTGGGCGGTACACTGAAGCTTTCTTT.

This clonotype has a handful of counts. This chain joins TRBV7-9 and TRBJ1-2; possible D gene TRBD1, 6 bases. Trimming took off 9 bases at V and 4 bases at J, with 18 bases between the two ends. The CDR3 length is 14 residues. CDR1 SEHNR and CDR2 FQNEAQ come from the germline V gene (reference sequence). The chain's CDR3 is CASSMAAGAYGYTF. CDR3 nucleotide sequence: TGTGCCAGTAGTATGGCCGCAGGGGCCTATGGCTACACCTTC. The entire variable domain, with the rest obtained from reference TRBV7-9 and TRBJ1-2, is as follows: DTGVSQNPRHKITKRGQNVTFRCDPISEHNRLYWYRQTLGQGPEFLTYFQNEAQLEKSRLLSDRFSAERPKGSFSTLEIQRTEQGDSAMYLCASSMAAGAYGYTFGSGTRLTVV.

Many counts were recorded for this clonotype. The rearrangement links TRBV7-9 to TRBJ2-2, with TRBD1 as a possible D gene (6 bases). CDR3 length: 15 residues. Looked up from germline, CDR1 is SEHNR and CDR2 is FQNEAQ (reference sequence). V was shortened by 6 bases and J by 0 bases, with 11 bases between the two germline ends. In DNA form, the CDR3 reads TGTGCCAGCAGACCAGGGACATCGAACACCGGGGAGCTGTTTTTT. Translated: CASRPGTSNTGELFF.

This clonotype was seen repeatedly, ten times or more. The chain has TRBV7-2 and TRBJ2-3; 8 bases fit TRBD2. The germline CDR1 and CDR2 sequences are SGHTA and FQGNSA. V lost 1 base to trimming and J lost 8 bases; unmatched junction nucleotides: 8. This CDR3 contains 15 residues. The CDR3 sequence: CASSLGRGGLVTQYF. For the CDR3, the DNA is TGTGCCAGCAGCTTAGGACGGGGGGGCCTCGTTACGCAGTATTTT.

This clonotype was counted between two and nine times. CDR3: CASSPEKYGYTF. For the CDR3, the DNA is TGTGCCAGCTCACCAGAAAAGTATGGCTACACCTTC. The V and J genes are TRBV18 and TRBJ1-2; D remains unclear. The CDR3 contains 12 residues. Germline V gene lookup returns CDR1 KGHSH and CDR2 LQKENI. V was trimmed by 2 bases and J by 5 bases, leaving 6 bases between them.

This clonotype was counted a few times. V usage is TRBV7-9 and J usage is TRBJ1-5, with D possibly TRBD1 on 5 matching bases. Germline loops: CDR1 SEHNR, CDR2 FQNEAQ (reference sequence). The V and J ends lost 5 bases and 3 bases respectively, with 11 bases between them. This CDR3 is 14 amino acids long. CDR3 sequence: CASSPDSYNQPQHF. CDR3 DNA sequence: TGTGCCAGCAGCCCCGACAGCTACAATCAGCCCCAGCATTTT.

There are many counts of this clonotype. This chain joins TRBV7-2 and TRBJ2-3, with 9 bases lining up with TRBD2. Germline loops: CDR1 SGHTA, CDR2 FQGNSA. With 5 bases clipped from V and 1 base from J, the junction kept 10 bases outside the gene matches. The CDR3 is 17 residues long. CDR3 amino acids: CASSRTAGLAGTDTQYF. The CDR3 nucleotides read TGTGCCAGCAGCAGAACTGCGGGACTAGCCGGCACAGATACGCAGTATTTT.

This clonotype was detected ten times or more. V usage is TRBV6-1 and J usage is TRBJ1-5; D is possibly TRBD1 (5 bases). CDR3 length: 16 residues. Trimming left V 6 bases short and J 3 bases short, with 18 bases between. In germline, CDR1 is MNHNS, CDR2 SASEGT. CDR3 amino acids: CASSRGGGFPNQPQHF. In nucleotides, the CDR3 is TGTGCCAGCAGCCGGGGGGGAGGGTTCCCCAATCAGCCCCAGCATTTT.

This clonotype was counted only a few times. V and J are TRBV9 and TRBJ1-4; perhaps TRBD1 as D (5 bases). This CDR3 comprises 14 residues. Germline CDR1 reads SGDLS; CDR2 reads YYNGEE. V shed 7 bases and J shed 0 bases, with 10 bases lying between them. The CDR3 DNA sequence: TGTGCCAGCGGAGGGGCGTCAACTAATGAAAAACTGTTTTTT. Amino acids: CASGGASTNEKLFF.

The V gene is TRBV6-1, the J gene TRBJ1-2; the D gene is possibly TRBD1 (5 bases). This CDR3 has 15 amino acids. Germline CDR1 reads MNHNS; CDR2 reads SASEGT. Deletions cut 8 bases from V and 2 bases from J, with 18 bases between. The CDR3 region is CASQRAQATNYGYTF. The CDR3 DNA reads TGTGCCAGCCAAAGGGCACAGGCTACAAACTATGGCTACACCTTC.